Listed below are T cell receptor beta chains from one sample, sequenced in a study of glioma-infiltrating T cells. In TCRdb, the multiplex PCR reads were re-called with MiXCR into one record per CDR3 protein. Of approximately 400,000 distinct CDR3 sequences listed, more than 35% are singletons. Sequencing was carried out using glioma tissue, nonneoplastic brain tissue, or PBMCs (not recorded which). The receptors were gathered from a human donor with low-grade glioma or glioblastoma, undergoing nonglioma brain surgery, or in good health (not recorded which). CDR3s include the opening cysteine and the closing phenylalanine or tryptophan. A D gene is named only where the DNA matches it firmly. Size tells how often a clone was seen (once, few, many) or the class of an expanded clone, and some rows leave it out.

abundance: many
d_gene: -
j_gene: TRBJ2-5
v_gene: TRBV6-1
len: 14
CDR3aa: CASSFIDTKETQYF
CDR3nt: TGTGCCAGCAGTTTTATAGACACCAAAGAGACCCAGTACTTC

abundance: many
d_gene: -
j_gene: TRBJ1-4
v_gene: TRBV7-2
len: 14
CDR3aa: CASSPDGANEKLFF
CDR3nt: TGTGCCAGCAGCCCAGACGGGGCTAATGAAAAACTGTTTTTT

abundance: -
d_gene: TRBD1
j_gene: TRBJ1-5
v_gene: TRBV27
len: 15
CDR3aa: CASRQGAWSNQPQHF
CDR3nt: TGTGCCAGCAGGCAGGGGGCTTGGAGCAATCAGCCCCAGCATTTT

abundance: -
d_gene: TRBD2
j_gene: TRBJ2-1
v_gene: TRBV27
len: 15
CDR3aa: CASSFGGLAANEQFF
CDR3nt: TGTGCCAGCAGTTTTGGGGGACTAGCGGCCAATGAGCAGTTCTTC

abundance: -
d_gene: -
j_gene: TRBJ1-4
v_gene: TRBV6-5
len: 17
CDR3aa: CASNPWGSGTTNEKLFF
CDR3nt: TGTGCCAGCAACCCCTGGGGCAGCGGGACAACTAATGAAAAACTGTTTTTT

abundance: many
d_gene: -
j_gene: TRBJ1-2
v_gene: TRBV27
len: 13
CDR3aa: CASRSGTLYGYTF
CDR3nt: TGTGCCAGCAGATCAGGGACTCTCTATGGCTACACCTTC

abundance: -
d_gene: -
j_gene: TRBJ2-3
v_gene: TRBV7-3
len: 14
CDR3aa: CASSSPGLTDTQYF
CDR3nt: TGTGCCAGCAGCTCGCCGGGGCTCACAGATACGCAGTATTTT

abundance: -
d_gene: TRBD1
j_gene: TRBJ1-1
v_gene: TRBV6-1
len: 15
CDR3aa: CASSDPGQGRTEAFF
CDR3nt: TGTGCCAGCAGTGACCCGGGACAGGGAAGGACTGAAGCTTTCTTT

abundance: -
d_gene: -
j_gene: TRBJ1-1
v_gene: TRBV12-3/TRBV12-4
len: 12
CDR3aa: CASSFSRGEAFF
CDR3nt: TGTGCCAGCAGTTTTTCGAGGGGTGAAGCTTTCTTT

abundance: -
d_gene: TRBD1
j_gene: TRBJ2-7
v_gene: TRBV28
len: 17
CDR3aa: CASSSDLDRGLSYEQYF
CDR3nt: TGTGCCAGCAGTTCCGATCTCGACAGGGGCCTCTCCTACGAGCAGTACTTC

abundance: many
d_gene: -
j_gene: TRBJ2-3
v_gene: TRBV28
len: 12
CDR3aa: CATKGVEDTQYF
CDR3nt: TGTGCCACTAAGGGGGTTGAAGATACGCAGTATTTT

abundance: -
d_gene: TRBD2
j_gene: TRBJ2-1
v_gene: TRBV20-1
len: 12
CDR3aa: CSARGRVNEQFF
CDR3nt: TGCAGTGCTCGTGGGAGGGTGAATGAGCAGTTCTTC

abundance: many
d_gene: -
j_gene: TRBJ1-1
v_gene: TRBV28
len: 15
CDR3aa: CASSFRLPLNTEAFF
CDR3nt: TGTGCCAGCAGTTTCCGCCTCCCCCTGAACACTGAAGCTTTCTTT

abundance: many
d_gene: -
j_gene: TRBJ1-3
v_gene: TRBV27
len: 14
CDR3aa: CASSFAVTGNTIYF
CDR3nt: TGTGCCAGCAGTTTCGCGGTTACTGGAAACACCATATATTTT

abundance: few
d_gene: TRBD2
j_gene: TRBJ2-7
v_gene: TRBV19
len: 13
CDR3aa: CASSSGKIDEQYF
CDR3nt: TGTGCCAGTAGCAGCGGGAAGATAGACGAGCAGTACTTC

abundance: -
d_gene: TRBD1
j_gene: TRBJ1-5
v_gene: TRBV12-3/TRBV12-4
len: 12
CDR3aa: CASTQGGQPQHF
CDR3nt: TGTGCCAGCACCCAGGGGGGTCAGCCCCAGCATTTT

abundance: -
d_gene: -
j_gene: TRBJ2-1
v_gene: TRBV7-2
len: 15
CDR3aa: CTSSLVNTAYNEQFF
CDR3nt: TGTACCAGCAGCTTAGTGAACACAGCATACAATGAGCAGTTCTTC

abundance: -
d_gene: -
j_gene: TRBJ2-1
v_gene: TRBV28
len: 15
CDR3aa: CASTLRPPGDNEQFF
CDR3nt: TGTGCCAGCACCCTTAGACCCCCCGGGGACAATGAGCAGTTCTTC

abundance: -
d_gene: -
j_gene: TRBJ2-3
v_gene: TRBV7-3
len: 12
CDR3aa: CANSSSRDTQYF
CDR3nt: TGTGCCAACAGCTCGAGTCGAGATACGCAGTATTTT

abundance: many
d_gene: TRBD2
j_gene: TRBJ2-1
v_gene: TRBV25-1
len: 18
CDR3aa: CASSESGTSGNVWSEQFF
CDR3nt: TGTGCCAGCAGTGAATCGGGGACTAGCGGGAATGTGTGGAGTGAGCAGTTCTTC

abundance: many
d_gene: -
j_gene: TRBJ1-5
v_gene: TRBV24-1
len: 13
CDR3aa: CATSDFIGQPQHF
CDR3nt: TGTGCCACCAGTGATTTCATCGGTCAGCCCCAGCATTTT

abundance: -
d_gene: -
j_gene: TRBJ1-1
v_gene: TRBV29-1
len: 14
CDR3aa: CSVLGETANTETFF
CDR3nt: TGCAGCGTTTTGGGGGAGACGGCGAACACTGAAACTTTCTTT

abundance: -
d_gene: -
j_gene: TRBJ1-5
v_gene: TRBV19
len: 15
CDR3aa: CASTWSYYSNQPQHF
CDR3nt: TGTGCCAGTACCTGGTCCTATTATAGCAATCAGCCCCAGCATTTT

abundance: -
d_gene: -
j_gene: TRBJ2-1
v_gene: TRBV6-1
len: 15
CDR3aa: CASSPGGAFWGEQFF
CDR3nt: TGTGCCAGCAGCCCCGGCGGGGCATTCTGGGGTGAGCAGTTCTTC

abundance: -
d_gene: -
j_gene: TRBJ2-5
v_gene: TRBV28
len: 14
CDR3aa: CASNKDRSQETQYF
CDR3nt: TGTGCCAGCAATAAGGACAGAAGTCAAGAGACCCAGTACTTC

abundance: many
d_gene: -
j_gene: TRBJ2-7
v_gene: TRBV4-2
len: 14
CDR3aa: CASSQEAIAREQYF
CDR3nt: TGTGCCAGCAGCCAAGAAGCGATAGCGCGGGAGCAGTACTTC

abundance: -
d_gene: -
j_gene: TRBJ1-6
v_gene: TRBV11-2
len: 14
CDR3aa: CASSHPGRASPLHF
CDR3nt: TGTGCCAGCAGCCACCCGGGGAGGGCTTCACCCCTCCACTTT

abundance: -
d_gene: -
j_gene: TRBJ1-2
v_gene: TRBV28
len: 13
CDR3aa: CASSLKAGSGYTF
CDR3nt: TGTGCCAGCAGTTTAAAAGCAGGCAGCGGCTACACCTTC

abundance: -
d_gene: TRBD2
j_gene: TRBJ2-2
v_gene: TRBV3-1
len: 15
CDR3aa: CASSLAGGLPGELFF
CDR3nt: TGTGCCAGCAGCCTAGCGGGAGGGCTCCCCGGGGAGCTGTTTTTT

abundance: few
d_gene: TRBD2
j_gene: TRBJ2-3
v_gene: TRBV6-1
len: 15
CDR3aa: CASRKGLAGADTQYF
CDR3nt: TGTGCCAGCAGAAAGGGACTAGCGGGAGCAGATACGCAGTATTTT

abundance: -
d_gene: -
j_gene: TRBJ2-2
v_gene: TRBV7-4
len: 16
CDR3aa: CASSLGGRRNTGELFF
CDR3nt: TGTGCCAGCAGCTTAGGGGGACGGAGGAACACTGGGGAGCTGTTTTTT